The 13 T cell receptor beta chains reported below all come from one sample, sequenced in a study of OX40 agonist ivuxolimab in advanced cancers. TCRdb's copy holds only in-frame clones and misses some; the assay was immunoSEQ multiplex PCR. Of roughly 79,000 clones in the sample, about 89% are singletons; the top ten hold about 1.6%. Material: CD4+ or CD8+ T cells sorted from blood, obtained in a trial of the OX40 agonist ivuxolimab. The receptors were gathered from an adult with an advanced solid tumor such as melanoma, head and neck, liver or kidney cancer.

In its sample, this clone was seen once. The CDR3 reads CASRRTLAGPMETQYF. For the CDR3, the DNA is TGTGCCAGCAGAAGGACCTTAGCGGGGCCCATGGAGACCCAGTACTTC. The chain recombines TRBV27 with TRBJ2-5; 8 bases are a match to TRBD2. V dropped 6 bases and J dropped 5; count of bases not matched to a gene: 14. This CDR3 region has 16 residues. CDR1 is MNHEY and CDR2 is SMNVEV in the germline V gene (reference sequence).

This clone was observed a single time. J is TRBJ2-7 and V is TRBV28, with 7 bases lining up with TRBD1. The CDR3 contains 14 residues. With 4 bases clipped from V and 2 bases from J, the junction kept 5 bases outside the gene matches. Germline CDR1 MDHEN, CDR2 SYDVKM. This chain's CDR3 is CASSSGTEPYEQYF. The CDR3 DNA follows: TGTGCCAGCAGTTCCGGGACAGAACCCTACGAGCAGTACTTC. Using reference TRBV28 and TRBJ2-7 for the parts outside the CDR3, the full variable domain is DVKVTQSSRYLVKRTGEKVFLECVQDMDHENMFWYRQDPGLGLRLIYFSYDVKMKEKGDIPEGYSVSREKKERFSLILESASTNQTSMYLCASSSGTEPYEQYFGPGTRLTVT.

The V call is TRBV9, the J call TRBJ2-5; possibly TRBD2 for D (6 bases). The germline V and J ends were trimmed by 4 bases and 5 bases, with 15 bases remaining between them. In germline, CDR1 is SGDLS, CDR2 YYNGEE. The CDR3 has 14 residues. In nucleotides, the CDR3 is TGTGCCAGCAGCAAGGCGGGAACTGCGGAGACCCAGTACTTC. Translating gives CASSKAGTAETQYF.

This clone was seen only once. This sequence joins TRBV28 and TRBJ1-2; no clear D. This CDR3 is 12 amino acids long. The V end was cut by 4 bases, the J end by 9 bases, with 12 bases between. Germline V gene lookup returns CDR1 MDHEN and CDR2 SYDVKM. The CDR3 bases are TGTGCCAGCAGTTCCCCACAAGGGCGCTACACCTTC. Residues: CASSSPQGRYTF.

This clone appeared a single time. V gene TRBV11-2 combines with J gene TRBJ1-3, with D possibly being TRBD1 (5 bases). The V gene lost 6 bases and the J gene lost 3 bases, with 15 bases spanning the gap. The V gene's germline CDR1 is SGHAT and CDR2 FQNNGV. This CDR3 spans 15 amino acids. The CDR3 loop is CASSAGGGDGNTIYF. CDR3 bases: TGTGCCAGCAGTGCCGGGGGGGGTGATGGAAACACCATATATTTT.

The chain has TRBV4-1 and TRBJ2-1; D may be TRBD1 (5 bases). The CDR3 covers 16 residues. Looked up from germline, CDR1 is MGHRA and CDR2 is YSYEKL. Trimming stripped 1 base from V and 6 bases from J, with 16 bases between. CDR3 amino acids: CASSQGGTDLRNEQFF. CDR3 DNA: TGCGCCAGCAGCCAAGGGGGCACTGACCTGCGCAATGAGCAGTTCTTC.

The V and J genes are TRBV28 and TRBJ2-3; 7 positions match TRBD2. The J segment lost 3 bases and the V segment lost 3 bases, leaving 3 bases of the junction unmatched. Germline CDR1 and CDR2: MDHEN and SYDVKM. CDR3 length: 14 residues. CDR3 in amino acids: CASSFRRETDTQYF. In DNA, the CDR3 is TGTGCCAGCAGTTTCCGGCGGGAGACAGATACGCAGTATTTT.

DNA of the CDR3: TGTGCCAGCAGCTTTGGGGGGCGCGGGCAGCCCCAGCATTTT. Residues: CASSFGGRGQPQHF. The gene calls are TRBV7-2 and TRBJ1-5; D might be TRBD1 (6 bases). Germline CDR1 reads SGHTA; CDR2 reads FQGNSA. V was cut by 3 bases and J by 7 bases, with 13 bases left in between. The CDR3 totals 14 residues.

The V and J genes are TRBV11-2 and TRBJ2-2; D is unclear. The CDR3 consists of 16 residues. The germline V and J ends were trimmed by 5 bases and 1 base, with 14 bases remaining between them. Per germline, CDR1 SGHAT and CDR2 FQNNGV. This CDR3 is CASSRSGSLNTGELFF. The CDR3 DNA follows: TGTGCCAGCAGCCGGAGTGGCTCTTTGAACACCGGGGAGCTGTTTTTT.

The chain recombines TRBV6-6 with TRBJ2-5; 8 nucleotides align to TRBD1. The CDR3 has 14 amino acids. After removal of 5 bases from V and 4 bases from J, the junction contained 6 bases not matched to a gene. Germline V gene sequence: CDR1 MNHNY, CDR2 SVGAGI (reference sequence). CDR3 DNA sequence: TGTGCCAGCAGTCGACAGGGGAGTGGAGAGACCCAGTACTTC. This translates into CASSRQGSGETQYF.

This clone has just one count. V and J are TRBV7-8 and TRBJ1-1; D gene uncertain. Trimming shortened V by 1 base and J by 7 bases, and 4 bases separated the two germline ends. Looked up from germline, CDR1 is SGHVS and CDR2 is FQNEAQ. The CDR3 is 11 amino acids. In DNA form, the CDR3 reads TGTGCCAGCAGCTTAGGCGATGAAGCTTTCTTT. Translating it yields CASSLGDEAFF.

The gene calls are TRBV30 and TRBJ2-7; D is unresolved. Trimming took off 3 bases at V and 4 bases at J, with 16 bases between the two ends. The CDR3 has 14 amino acids. Germline loops: CDR1 GTSNPN, CDR2 SVGIG (reference sequence). Here the CDR3 DNA reads TGTGCCTGGAGACCCCTGTCAGGAAGTTACGAGCAGTACTTC. It translates to CAWRPLSGSYEQYF.

The chain links TRBV27 to TRBJ2-3, with D perhaps matching TRBD1 (6 bases). The CDR3 loop spans 16 amino acids. The V gene's germline CDR1 is MNHEY and CDR2 SMNVEV (reference sequence). The V gene lost 0 bases and the J gene lost 4 bases, with 14 bases spanning the gap. As DNA, the CDR3 is TGTGCCAGCAGTTTATCAGCCAGGGGATGGGCAGATACGCAGTATTTT. Translating it yields CASSLSARGWADTQYF.